This paragraph reports one TCR beta chain. Its matching antigen is unknown. Other DNA sequences from this sample encode an identical CDR3 as well. The data were obtained in a study of shared clonotypes between healthy human individuals. About the study: Used for every donor were three CD4 naive, three CD4 memory, two CD8 naive and one CD8 memory plate. Points from the study as a whole: Sequencing depth was predicted to influence how clonotypes are shared among donors.

There are 15 residues in the CDR3. Trimming stripped 0 bases from V and 1 base from J, with 8 bases between. CDR1 is SGHRS and CDR2 is YFSETQ in the germline V gene. Sequencing was at deep level. Generated by immunoSEQ multiplex PCR, the TCRdb table keeps only in-frame clones and is missing some. This sample has about 1 million clones; about 74% occur once, and the top ten carry approximately 1.5%. Sequenced sample: memory CD4+ T cells sorted from blood. Subset meaning: CD45RA-negative fraction. This receptor was taken from a man between 18 and 35 years old in good health. This rearrangement joins TRBV5-1 to TRBJ2-1; D not certain. This chain's CDR3 is CASSLDSGSYNEQFF. DNA of the CDR3: TGCGCCAGCAGCTTGGACAGTGGGTCCTACAATGAGCAGTTCTTC.